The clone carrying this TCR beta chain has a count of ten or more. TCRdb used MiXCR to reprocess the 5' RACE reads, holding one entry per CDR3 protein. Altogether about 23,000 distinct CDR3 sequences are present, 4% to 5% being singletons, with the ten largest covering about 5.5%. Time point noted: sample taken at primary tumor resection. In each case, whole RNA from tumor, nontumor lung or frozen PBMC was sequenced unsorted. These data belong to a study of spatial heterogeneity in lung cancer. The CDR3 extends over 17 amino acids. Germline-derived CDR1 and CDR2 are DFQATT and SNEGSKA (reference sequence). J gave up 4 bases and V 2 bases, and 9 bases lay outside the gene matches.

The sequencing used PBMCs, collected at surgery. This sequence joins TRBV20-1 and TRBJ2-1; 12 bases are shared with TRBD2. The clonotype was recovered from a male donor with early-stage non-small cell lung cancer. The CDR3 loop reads CSARLELTSGGYNEQFF. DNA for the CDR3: TGCAGTGCTAGATTAGAATTGACTAGCGGGGGTTACAATGAGCAGTTCTTC.